A selection of T cell receptor beta chains follows, all from one sample in a study of OX40 agonist ivuxolimab in advanced cancers. Profiling relied on immunoSEQ multiplex PCR, and the TCRdb table lists in-frame clones only, not all of them. The sample lists fewer than 40,000 clones, 84% occurring once. The source material was CD4+ or CD8+ T cells sorted from blood, sampled in a trial of the OX40 agonist ivuxolimab. Receptor source: an adult with an advanced solid tumor such as melanoma, head and neck, liver or kidney cancer. Both conserved end residues are part of each CDR3. The D gene is left open where the match is weak. Size values are once, few and many counts, or a class for expanded clones, and some rows have none.

15	TRBV7-6	NA	NA	TRBJ2-5	CASTGAPQAGETQYF	TGTGCCAGCACGGGGGCACCTCAGGCGGGAGAGACCCAGTACTTC
16	TRBV9	NA	NA	TRBJ2-5	CASSVEDLWGQETQYF	TGTGCCAGCAGCGTAGAGGACCTATGGGGGCAAGAGACCCAGTACTTC
19	TRBV4-3	TRBD1	NA	TRBJ1-5	CASSHLYRDRSWSNQPQHF	TGCGCCAGCAGCCATCTTTACCGGGACAGAAGTTGGAGCAATCAGCCCCAGCATTTT
17	TRBV9	TRBD1	NA	TRBJ2-2	CASSGRRTGVDTGELFF	TGTGCCAGCAGCGGCAGACGGACAGGGGTAGACACCGGGGAGCTGTTTTTT
15	TRBV27	TRBD1	NA	TRBJ2-7	CASSFGTGGKYEQYF	TGTGCCAGCAGTTTCGGGACAGGGGGAAAATACGAGCAGTACTTC
12	TRBV29-1	TRBD1	medium-sized	TRBJ1-1	CSARTGGTEAFF	TGCAGCGCTAGGACAGGGGGAACTGAAGCTTTCTTT
14	TRBV27	TRBD1	few	TRBJ2-5	CASSSTGNEETQYF	TGTGCCAGCAGTTCGACAGGGAACGAGGAGACCCAGTACTTC
18	TRBV9	TRBD2	NA	TRBJ2-1	CASSDALGLADAYNEQFF	TGTGCCAGCAGCGATGCCCTCGGGCTAGCGGACGCCTACAATGAGCAGTTCTTC
15	TRBV6-6	NA	NA	TRBJ2-2	CASSYSTRGTGELFF	TGTGCCAGCAGTTACTCGACCAGGGGCACCGGGGAGCTGTTTTTT
12	TRBV5-1	NA	NA	TRBJ2-2	CASSLAAGELFF	TGCGCCAGCAGCTTGGCTGCCGGGGAGCTGTTTTTT
16	TRBV7-8	NA	NA	TRBJ2-3	CASSLGLGLSTDTQYF	TGTGCCAGCAGCTTAGGATTGGGACTCAGCACAGATACGCAGTATTTT
17	TRBV29-1	TRBD1	NA	TRBJ2-2	CSAGLRDRGSGTGELFF	TGCAGCGCAGGGCTCCGGGACAGGGGGTCGGGAACCGGGGAGCTGTTTTTT
13	TRBV2	NA	NA	TRBJ2-7	CASSERGFYEQYF	TGTGCCAGCAGTGAAAGAGGTTTCTACGAGCAGTACTTC
15	TRBV19	NA	NA	TRBJ2-1	CASSIGAGPKDEQFF	TGTGCCAGTAGTATCGGGGCAGGGCCCAAGGATGAGCAGTTCTTC
12	TRBV4-1	NA	NA	TRBJ2-7	CASSQGSYEQYF	TGCGCCAGCAGCCAAGGTAGCTACGAGCAGTACTTC
13	TRBV4-1	NA	NA	TRBJ1-2	CASSQVENYGYTF	TGCGCCAGCAGCCAAGTGGAGAACTATGGCTACACCTTC
13	TRBV7-9	NA	NA	TRBJ1-2	CASSLTGTSGYTF	TGTGCCAGCAGCTTAACCGGGACCTCTGGCTACACCTTC
17	TRBV5-5	NA	NA	TRBJ1-1	CASSLVGRLAGGTEAFF	TGTGCCAGCAGCTTGGTCGGACGGCTGGCGGGCGGCACTGAAGCTTTCTTT
13	TRBV2	NA	NA	TRBJ2-7	CASSEAGGSEQYF	TGTGCCAGCAGTGAAGCGGGCGGATCCGAGCAGTACTTC
15	TRBV5-1	NA	NA	TRBJ1-1	CASSPNLRVNTEAFF	TGCGCCAGCAGCCCAAACTTGAGGGTTAACACTGAAGCTTTCTTT
14	TRBV11-1	NA	NA	TRBJ2-7	CASSPRDRAYEQYF	TGTGCCAGCAGCCCACGGGACCGAGCCTACGAGCAGTACTTC
15	TRBV19	TRBD2	NA	TRBJ2-5	CASSSGTSRVETQYF	TGTGCCAGTAGTAGTGGGACTAGCCGAGTGGAGACCCAGTACTTC
15	TRBV6-1	TRBD2	NA	TRBJ2-3	CASSETSGGADTQYF	TGTGCCAGCAGTGAAACTAGCGGGGGGGCAGATACGCAGTATTTT
14	TRBV25-1	NA	NA	TRBJ1-1	CASTPWAMNTEAFF	TGTGCCAGCACCCCCTGGGCCATGAACACTGAAGCTTTCTTT
15	TRBV7-2	NA	NA	TRBJ2-1	CASSLSRGSYNEQFF	TGTGCCAGCAGCTTATCACGGGGGTCCTACAATGAGCAGTTCTTC
16	TRBV4-2	NA	NA	TRBJ1-2	CASSQEGGWGRDGYTF	TGTGCCAGCAGCCAAGAAGGAGGGTGGGGTCGCGATGGCTACACCTTC
13	TRBV19	NA	NA	TRBJ2-7	CASSIGRAYEQYF	TGTGCCAGTAGTATCGGCAGAGCCTACGAGCAGTACTTC
16	TRBV4-1	NA	NA	TRBJ2-2	CASSQAGTSNTGELFF	TGCGCCAGCAGCCAAGCCGGGACGTCGAACACCGGGGAGCTGTTTTTT
19	TRBV7-6	TRBD2	NA	TRBJ2-1	CASSLGIRGLSGRANEQFF	TGTGCCAGCAGCTTAGGGATCCGGGGCCTTAGCGGGAGGGCTAATGAGCAGTTCTTC
15	TRBV6-5	NA	NA	TRBJ1-4	CASSYSGADNEKLFF	TGTGCCAGCAGTTACTCAGGGGCTGATAATGAAAAACTGTTTTTT
12	TRBV6-6	NA	NA	TRBJ1-1	CASSYSRSEAFF	TGTGCCAGCAGTTACTCACGGAGTGAAGCTTTCTTT
16	TRBV27	TRBD2	NA	TRBJ2-1	CASSSLLAGGPGEQFF	TGTGCCAGCTCTTCCCTCCTAGCGGGAGGCCCCGGTGAGCAGTTCTTC
16	TRBV11-2	TRBD1	NA	TRBJ2-2	CASSTPRTGNTGELFF	TGTGCCAGCAGCACCCCCCGGACAGGGAACACCGGGGAGCTGTTTTTT
16	TRBV18	NA	NA	TRBJ2-5	CASSPRAYMYQETQYF	TGTGCCAGCTCACCTCGGGCCTATATGTACCAAGAGACCCAGTACTTC
14	TRBV4-1	NA	NA	TRBJ1-1	CASSQVPRDTEAFF	TGCGCCAGCAGCCAAGTTCCCCGGGACACTGAAGCTTTCTTT
16	TRBV28	TRBD1	few	TRBJ1-1	CASHHGQGWVNTEAFF	TGTGCCAGCCACCACGGACAGGGGTGGGTGAACACTGAAGCTTTCTTT
13	TRBV4-1	NA	NA	TRBJ2-3	CASSPSPKNTQYF	TGCGCCAGCAGCCCCTCGCCGAAGAATACGCAGTATTTT
15	TRBV27	TRBD2	NA	TRBJ2-3	CASSLSLAGTDTQYF	TGTGCCAGCAGTTTAAGTCTAGCGGGCACAGATACGCAGTATTTT
15	TRBV28	TRBD1	NA	TRBJ1-1	CASSQNRGYYTEAFF	TGTGCCAGCAGCCAAAACAGGGGGTATTACACTGAAGCTTTCTTT
14	TRBV9	TRBD1	NA	TRBJ2-7	CASSVEGQGIEQYF	TGTGCCAGCAGCGTAGAGGGACAGGGAATCGAGCAGTACTTC
14	TRBV5-1	NA	NA	TRBJ2-1	CASSLGGLYNEQFF	TGCGCCAGCTCCCTCGGGGGTCTCTACAATGAGCAGTTCTTC
18	TRBV11-2	NA	NA	TRBJ2-6	CASSLEWAPHTGANVLTF	TGTGCCAGCAGCTTAGAATGGGCTCCCCATACTGGGGCCAACGTCCTGACTTTC
15	TRBV11-2	TRBD1	NA	TRBJ1-1	CASSLGGQGNTEAFF	TGTGCCAGCAGCTTGGGGGGACAGGGGAACACTGAAGCTTTCTTT
15	TRBV5-1	NA	NA	TRBJ1-5	CASSLVGSVGQPQHF	TGCGCCAGCAGCTTGGTCGGTTCTGTGGGTCAGCCCCAGCATTTT
13	TRBV28	NA	NA	TRBJ2-5	CASSLQGRGEQYF	TGTGCCAGCAGTTTGCAGGGAAGAGGGGAGCAGTACTTC
14	TRBV29-1	TRBD2	NA	TRBJ2-7	CSVAQGAGVNEQYF	TGCAGCGTTGCGCAGGGAGCGGGAGTGAACGAGCAGTACTTC
17	TRBV7-3	NA	NA	TRBJ2-3	CASSLARTANGTDTQYF	TGTGCCAGCAGCTTAGCTCGGACGGCGAATGGCACAGATACGCAGTATTTT
15	TRBV28	TRBD1	few	TRBJ2-3	CASSKGTGDTDTQYF	TGTGCCAGCAGTAAGGGGACAGGCGACACAGATACGCAGTATTTT
11	TRBV5-4	NA	NA	TRBJ1-2	CASSLGRRYTF	TGTGCCAGCAGCCTAGGCCGTCGCTACACCTTC
17	TRBV4-1	TRBD2	once	TRBJ2-1	CASSHPGGLAGVGEQFF	TGCGCCAGCAGTCACCCGGGGGGACTAGCGGGAGTTGGTGAGCAGTTCTTC
15	TRBV10-1	TRBD1	NA	TRBJ2-7	CASSESKGAPSEQYF	TGCGCCAGCAGTGAGTCAAAGGGGGCACCCTCCGAGCAGTACTTC
13	TRBV28	NA	few	TRBJ2-7	CASSLGTAGEQYF	TGTGCCAGCAGTCTCGGGACAGCGGGTGAGCAGTACTTC
15	TRBV2	TRBD1	NA	TRBJ2-7	CASSPRGTGTYEQYF	TGTGCCAGCAGCCCCCGGGGGACAGGGACCTACGAGCAGTACTTC
15	TRBV6-4	TRBD2	few	TRBJ2-3	CASSRTSGSADTQYF	TGTGCCAGCAGTCGGACTAGCGGGAGCGCAGATACGCAGTATTTT